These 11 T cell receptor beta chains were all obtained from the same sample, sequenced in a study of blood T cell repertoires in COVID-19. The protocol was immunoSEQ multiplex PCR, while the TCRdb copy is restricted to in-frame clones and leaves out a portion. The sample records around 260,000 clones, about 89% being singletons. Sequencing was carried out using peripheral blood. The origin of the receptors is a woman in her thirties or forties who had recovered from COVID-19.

The DNA for the CDR3 is TGTGCCAGCAGCGACACGCGAAGCGGGAGCTCCTACGAGCAGTACTTC. Protein sequence: CASSDTRSGSSYEQYF. V usage is TRBV7-9 and J usage is TRBJ2-7; 8 bases align to TRBD2. This CDR3 spans 16 amino acids. Germline V CDR1 and CDR2: SEHNR, FQNEAQ (reference sequence). The V gene end was trimmed by 5 bases and the J gene end by 0 bases; junction bases not matched to a gene: 9. Based on the CDR3 plus reference TRBV7-9 and TRBJ2-7, the full variable domain is DTGVSQNPRHKITKRGQNVTFRCDPISEHNRLYWYRQTLGQGPEFLTYFQNEAQLEKSRLLSDRFSAERPKGSFSTLEIQRTEQGDSAMYLCASSDTRSGSSYEQYFGPGTRLTVT.

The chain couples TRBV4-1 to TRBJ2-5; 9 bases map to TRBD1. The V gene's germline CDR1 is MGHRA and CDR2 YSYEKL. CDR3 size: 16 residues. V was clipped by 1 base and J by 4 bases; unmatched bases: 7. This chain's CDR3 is CASSQGPRTGAETQYF. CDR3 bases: TGCGCCAGCAGCCAAGGACCCCGGACAGGGGCAGAGACCCAGTACTTC.

CDR3 sequence: CASSLWTSGHNTGELFF. CDR3 nucleotide sequence: TGCGCCAGCAGCTTGTGGACTAGCGGGCATAACACCGGGGAGCTGTTTTTT. J is TRBJ2-2 and V is TRBV5-1; 11 bases align to TRBD2. Germline CDR1 reads SGHRS; CDR2 reads YFSETQ. Germline trimming cut 1 base from V and 2 bases from J; bases unmatched to any gene: 4. CDR3 size: 17 residues.

The CDR3 region is CASSLVGTGSTKETQYF. The CDR3 region has the DNA TGCGCCAGCAGCTTGGTGGGAACCGGGAGCACAAAAGAGACCCAGTACTTC. The V and J genes are TRBV5-1 and TRBJ2-5; tentative D call: TRBD2 (6 bases). With 0 bases removed from V and 3 bases from J, the gap between germline ends came to 18 bases. Germline-derived CDR1 and CDR2 are SGHRS and YFSETQ. The CDR3 sequence is 17 residues long.

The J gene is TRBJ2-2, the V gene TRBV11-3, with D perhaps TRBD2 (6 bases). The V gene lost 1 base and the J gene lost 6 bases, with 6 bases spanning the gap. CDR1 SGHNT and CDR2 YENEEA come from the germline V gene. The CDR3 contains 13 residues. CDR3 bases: TGTGCCAGCAGCTTAGGCGGGGCCGGGGAGCTGTTTTTT. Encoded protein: CASSLGGAGELFF.

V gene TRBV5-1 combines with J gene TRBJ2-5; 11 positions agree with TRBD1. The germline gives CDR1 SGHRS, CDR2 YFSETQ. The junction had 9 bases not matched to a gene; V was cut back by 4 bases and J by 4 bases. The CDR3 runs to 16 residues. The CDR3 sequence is CASSIGQGALGETQYF. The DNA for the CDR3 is TGCGCCAGCAGCATTGGACAGGGGGCTTTAGGAGAGACCCAGTACTTC.

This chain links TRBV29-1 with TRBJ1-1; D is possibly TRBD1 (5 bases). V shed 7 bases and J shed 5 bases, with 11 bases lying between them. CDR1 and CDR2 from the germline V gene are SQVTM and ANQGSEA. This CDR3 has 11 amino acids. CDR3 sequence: CSARRQTEAFF. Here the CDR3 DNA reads TGCAGCGCCAGGAGACAGACTGAAGCTTTCTTT.

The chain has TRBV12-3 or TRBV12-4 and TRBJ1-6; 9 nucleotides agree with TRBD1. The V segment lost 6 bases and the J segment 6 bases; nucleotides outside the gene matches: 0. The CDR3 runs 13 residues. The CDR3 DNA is TGTGCCAGCAGGGGACAGGGTAATTCACCCCTCCACTTT. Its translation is CASRGQGNSPLHF.

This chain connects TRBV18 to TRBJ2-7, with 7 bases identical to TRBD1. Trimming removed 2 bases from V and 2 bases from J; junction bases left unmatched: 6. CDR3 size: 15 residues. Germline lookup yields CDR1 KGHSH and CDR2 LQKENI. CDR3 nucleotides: TGTGCCAGCTCACCAAGGGCAGGGGGTGCCTACGAGCAGTACTTC. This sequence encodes CASSPRAGGAYEQYF.

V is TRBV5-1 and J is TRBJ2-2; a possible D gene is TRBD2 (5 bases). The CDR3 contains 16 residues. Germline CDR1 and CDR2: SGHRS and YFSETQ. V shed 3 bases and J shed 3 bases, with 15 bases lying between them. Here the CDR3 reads CASSSGYSGYTGELFF. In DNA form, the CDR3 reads TGCGCCAGCAGCTCCGGGTACTCGGGATACACCGGGGAGCTGTTTTTT.

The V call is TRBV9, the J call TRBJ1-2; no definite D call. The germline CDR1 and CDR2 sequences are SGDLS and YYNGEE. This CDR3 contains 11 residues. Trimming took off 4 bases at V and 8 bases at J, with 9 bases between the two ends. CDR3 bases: TGTGCCAGCAGCCAGGCTGGCGGCTACACCTTC. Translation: CASSQAGGYTF.